The present T cell receptor (beta chain) was sequenced within a study of blood T cell repertoires in COVID-19. Germline V gene lookup returns CDR1 LNHDA and CDR2 SQIVND (reference sequence). This CDR3 comprises 14 residues. The V and J ends lost 3 bases and 0 bases respectively, with 5 bases between them. Only in-frame clones appear in the TCRdb table, and some are missing; sequencing was by immunoSEQ multiplex PCR. The sample has about 300,000 clones; 88% are singletons. The sample holds one count of this clone. Sequenced material: peripheral blood. The gene calls are TRBV19 and TRBJ1-4; no reliable D call. The receptor was isolated from a woman in her twenties or thirties with COVID-19, enrolled during active disease. CDR3 in amino acids: CASSIVATNEKLFF. In DNA form, the CDR3 reads TGTGCCAGTAGTATCGTTGCAACTAATGAAAAACTGTTTTTT.